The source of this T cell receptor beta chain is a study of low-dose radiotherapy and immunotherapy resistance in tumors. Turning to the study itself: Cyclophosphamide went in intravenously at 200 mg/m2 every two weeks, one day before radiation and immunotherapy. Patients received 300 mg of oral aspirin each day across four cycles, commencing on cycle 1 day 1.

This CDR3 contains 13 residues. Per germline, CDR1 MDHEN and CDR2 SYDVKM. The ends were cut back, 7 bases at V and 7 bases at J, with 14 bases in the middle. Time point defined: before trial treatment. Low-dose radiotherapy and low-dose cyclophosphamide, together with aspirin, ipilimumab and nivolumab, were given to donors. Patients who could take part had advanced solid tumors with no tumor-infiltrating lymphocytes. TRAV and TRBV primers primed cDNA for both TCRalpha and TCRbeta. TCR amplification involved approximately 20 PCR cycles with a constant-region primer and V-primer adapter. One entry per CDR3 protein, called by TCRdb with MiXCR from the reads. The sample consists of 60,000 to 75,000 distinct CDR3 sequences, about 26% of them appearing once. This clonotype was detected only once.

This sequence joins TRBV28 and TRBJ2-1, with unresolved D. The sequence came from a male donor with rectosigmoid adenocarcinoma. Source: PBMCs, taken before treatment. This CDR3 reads CASTRPTRNEQFF. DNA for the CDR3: TGTGCCAGCACCCGCCCCACGAGGAATGAGCAGTTCTTC.